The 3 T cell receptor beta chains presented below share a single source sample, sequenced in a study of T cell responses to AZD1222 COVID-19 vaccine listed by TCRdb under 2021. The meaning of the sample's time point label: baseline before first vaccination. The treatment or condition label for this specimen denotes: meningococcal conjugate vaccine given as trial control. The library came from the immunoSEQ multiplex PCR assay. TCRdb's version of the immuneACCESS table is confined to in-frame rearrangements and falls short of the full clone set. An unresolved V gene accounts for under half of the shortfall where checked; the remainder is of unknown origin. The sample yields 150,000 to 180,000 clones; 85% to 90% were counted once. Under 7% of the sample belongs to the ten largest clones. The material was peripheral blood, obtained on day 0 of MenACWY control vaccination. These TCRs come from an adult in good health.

The CDR3 DNA reads TGTGCCAGCAGCGACCGGGGTGGGGGAAACGGCTACACCTTC. Translated, it gives CASSDRGGGNGYTF. The V call is TRBV2, the J call TRBJ1-2, with D maybe TRBD1 (5 bases). This CDR3 region has 14 residues. V lost 6 bases and J 8 bases, leaving 19 bases between the germline ends. Germline CDR1 and CDR2: SNHLY and FYNNEI.

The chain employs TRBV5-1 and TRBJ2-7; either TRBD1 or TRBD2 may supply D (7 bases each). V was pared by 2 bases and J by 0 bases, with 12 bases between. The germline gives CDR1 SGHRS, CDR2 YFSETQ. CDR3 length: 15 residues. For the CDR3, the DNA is TGCGCCAGCAGCTTTCAGGGGGGGCCCTCCTACGAGCAGTACTTC. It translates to CASSFQGGPSYEQYF.

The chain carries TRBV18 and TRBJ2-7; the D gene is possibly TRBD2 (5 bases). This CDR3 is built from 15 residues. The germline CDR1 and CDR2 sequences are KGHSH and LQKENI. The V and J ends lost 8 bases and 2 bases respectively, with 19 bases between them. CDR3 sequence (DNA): TGTGCCAGCGCCCGGGGTCCCCTGGGAGCCTACGAGCAGTACGTC. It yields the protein CASARGPLGAYEQYV.